The rows below give T cell receptor beta chains drawn from one sample of a study of blood T cells in healthy people across ages. One entry per CDR3 protein results from TCRdb running MiXCR on the 5' RACE reads. In the table there are fewer than 2,000,000 distinct CDR3 sequences, 34% of which are singletons. Sequencing was carried out using blood. Every receptor here comes from a woman in her twenties or thirties in good health. CDR3s include the opening cysteine and the closing phenylalanine or tryptophan. The D gene is left open where the match is weak. Clone sizes are given selectively: once, few, many, or a class where the clone is expanded.

j_call clone_size v_call d_call cdr3_aa cdr3_nt
TRBJ2-7 - TRBV7-9 TRBD2 CASSYASGTPYEQYF TGTGCCAGCAGCTACGCAAGCGGGACCCCCTACGAGCAGTACTTC
TRBJ2-3 few TRBV2 TRBD2 CASMTGLASTDTQYF TGTGCCAGCATGACAGGACTAGCGTCCACAGATACGCAGTATTTT
TRBJ1-1 - TRBV6-5 - CASSYLSGAEAFF TGTGCCAGCAGTTATTTATCAGGGGCTGAAGCTTTCTTT
TRBJ1-1 - TRBV2 TRBD1 CASSSDRGGAFF TGTGCCAGCAGTTCCGACAGGGGTGGAGCTTTCTTT
TRBJ2-6 few TRBV4-2 TRBD1 CASSYEQGESGANVLTF TGTGCCAGCAGCTACGAACAGGGGGAATCTGGGGCCAACGTCCTGACTTTC
TRBJ1-3 - TRBV6-1 - CASSEEWQGFGNTIYF TGTGCCAGCAGTGAAGAGTGGCAGGGCTTCGGAAACACCATATATTTT
TRBJ2-7 few TRBV20-1 - CSARDLAGTSYEQYF TGCAGTGCTAGGGACCTGGCCGGGACCTCCTACGAGCAGTACTTC
TRBJ1-1 - TRBV7-2 - CASSLRTDLNTEAFF TGTGCCAGCAGCCTCCGGACGGACTTAAACACTGAAGCTTTCTTT
TRBJ2-5 few TRBV28 - CASSQGWLAGNREAQYF TGTGCCAGCAGTCAAGGTTGGCTAGCCGGTAACCGAGAGGCCCAGTACTTC
TRBJ2-1 few TRBV5-1 TRBD2 CASSGSGRGAYNEQFF TGCGCCAGCAGCGGCTCGGGGCGGGGGGCCTACAATGAGCAGTTCTTC
TRBJ2-7 - TRBV6-6 - CAGCVERHSFYEQYF TGTGCCGGCTGCGTTGAGAGGCACAGCTTCTACGAGCAGTACTTC
TRBJ1-1 few TRBV29-1 - CSVRPGGFAEAFF TGCAGCGTTCGGCCGGGGGGCTTCGCTGAAGCTTTCTTT
TRBJ2-3 many TRBV6-5 TRBD2 CASRLAASTDTQYF TGTGCCAGCAGACTAGCGGCGAGCACAGATACGCAGTATTTT
TRBJ2-7 few TRBV27 TRBD1 CASSFGGQGIGEQYF TGTGCCAGCAGTTTTGGGGGACAGGGAATAGGCGAGCAGTACTTC
TRBJ1-5 once TRBV27 - CARPQGPQPQHF TGTGCCAGACCGCAGGGGCCCCAGCCCCAGCATTTT
TRBJ2-6 - TRBV6-1 - CASSEGLAGANVLTF TGTGCCAGCAGTGAGGGCTTGGCTGGGGCCAACGTCCTGACTTTC
TRBJ1-3 few TRBV7-2 - CASSLLTGSFSGNTIYF TGTGCCAGCAGCTTATTAACAGGATCCTTCTCTGGAAACACCATATATTTT
TRBJ2-1 few TRBV5-1 TRBD2 CASSVMTSTRDNEQFF TGCGCCAGCAGCGTTATGACTAGCACGAGGGACAATGAGCAGTTCTTC
TRBJ2-5 - TRBV25-1 TRBD1 CASSPTSGQGGMETQYF TGTGCCAGCAGCCCCACCTCGGGACAGGGAGGGATGGAGACCCAGTACTTC
TRBJ2-7 - TRBV30 - CAWSRTEGIYEQYF TGTGCCTGGAGTCGGACAGAGGGGATCTACGAGCAGTACTTC
TRBJ2-5 - TRBV10-2 - CASSMTPWGQETQYF TGCGCCAGCAGTATGACCCCTTGGGGGCAAGAGACCCAGTACTTC
TRBJ2-5 few TRBV3-1 TRBD2 CASSEPSSGRPTQYF TGTGCCAGCAGCGAACCCTCTAGCGGGAGGCCTACCCAGTACTTC
TRBJ1-5 - TRBV6-1 - CASSEARGNQPQHF TGTGCCAGCAGTGAAGCGCGAGGCAATCAGCCCCAGCATTTT
TRBJ1-4 few TRBV20-1 TRBD1 CSAVQGATNEKLFF TGCAGTGCTGTCCAGGGGGCCACTAATGAAAAACTGTTTTTT
TRBJ1-2 - TRBV14 - CVSSQGWQKLNYDYTF TGTGTCAGCAGCCAAGGTTGGCAGAAACTTAACTATGACTACACCTTC
TRBJ2-1 - TRBV5-4 TRBD2 CASSAPGVAGPSSYNEKFF TGTGCCAGCAGCGCGCCCGGGGTAGCGGGCCCGAGCTCCTACAATGAGAAGTTCTTC
TRBJ1-1 - TRBV12-5 - CASGLVGGTGTEAFF TGTGCTAGTGGTTTGGTTGGGGGCACCGGCACTGAAGCTTTCTTT
TRBJ1-2 - TRBV5-1 TRBD1 CASSTDRGNGYTF TGCGCCAGCAGCACCGACAGGGGGAATGGCTACACCTTC
TRBJ2-7 few TRBV7-2 TRBD2 CASSPGTSGMGQYF TGTGCCAGCAGCCCCGGGACTAGCGGGATGGGGCAGTACTTC
TRBJ2-2 - TRBV27 - CASSPGMGTGELFF TGTGCCAGCAGTCCAGGGATGGGCACCGGGGAGCTGTTTTTT
TRBJ2-7 many TRBV12-3/TRBV12-4 - CASSLKSSYEQYF TGTGCCAGCAGTTTAAAGTCGTCCTACGAGCAGTACTTC
TRBJ1-1 few TRBV6-6 TRBD1 CASRIQGQVVTEAFF TGTGCCAGCAGAATCCAGGGACAGGTCGTCACTGAAGCTTTCTTT
TRBJ1-1 - TRBV4-2 - CASSQDQGVMNTEAFF TGTGCCAGCAGCCAAGATCAGGGAGTAATGAACACTGAAGCTTTCTTT
TRBJ2-3 few TRBV9 - CASSGWKGADTQYF TGTGCCAGCAGCGGTTGGAAGGGGGCAGATACGCAGTATTTT
TRBJ2-1 - TRBV11-2 TRBD2 CASRPTSGGAHNEQFF TGTGCCAGCAGACCCACTAGCGGGGGGGCCCATAACGAGCAGTTCTTC
TRBJ1-6 - TRBV6-1 TRBD1 CASRAGTEVDPLHF TGTGCCAGCAGGGCCGGGACAGAGGTTGACCCCCTCCACTTT
TRBJ1-1 few TRBV6-1 - CASSPQGVGLNTEAFF TGTGCCAGCAGTCCCCAGGGAGTGGGATTGAACACTGAAGCTTTCTTT
TRBJ2-2 - TRBV7-2 TRBD2 CASRTPGGLGELFF TGTGCCAGCAGGACTCCGGGGGGGCTCGGGGAGCTGTTTTTT
TRBJ2-7 many TRBV4-1 TRBD1 CASSYIGTDEQYF TGCGCCAGCAGCTACATAGGGACAGACGAGCAGTACTTC
TRBJ2-1 - TRBV19 - CASSPGGDVGEQFF TGTGCCAGTAGTCCGGGCGGGGACGTTGGTGAGCAGTTCTTC
TRBJ2-3 - TRBV4-1 - CASSHPARDLTDTQYF TGCGCCAGCAGCCACCCCGCCCGGGACCTCACAGATACGCAGTATTTT